This passage covers 11 T cell receptor beta chains from one sample sequenced in a study of T cells after yellow fever vaccination. TCRdb fed the 5' RACE reads into MiXCR, producing one record per CDR3 protein. The sample contains approximately 260,000 distinct CDR3 sequences, about 5% of which appear only once. This specimen was CD4+ T cells sorted from PBMCs, taken on the day of the yellow fever booster vaccination. Source of these receptors: a man in his late teens or twenties who received the YFV17D yellow fever vaccine.

The chain's CDR3 is CASSQTGGGYSPLHF. CDR3 DNA: TGTGCCAGCAGCCAGACAGGGGGCGGTTACTCACCCCTCCACTTT. The J gene is TRBJ1-6, the V gene TRBV7-8, with 10 positions matching TRBD1. V dropped 5 bases and J dropped 10; count of bases not matched to a gene: 8. This CDR3 contains 15 residues. Germline V gene data show CDR1 as SGHVS and CDR2 as FQNEAQ. Full variable domain (remainder filled in from reference TRBV7-8 and TRBJ1-6): GAGVSQSPRYKVAKRGQDVALRCDPISGHVSLFWYQQALGQGPEFLTYFQNEAQLDKSGLPSDRFFAERPEGSVSTLKIQRTQQEDSAVYLCASSQTGGGYSPLHFGNGTRLTVT.

This clonotype was seen ten or more times. V gene TRBV7-3 combines with J gene TRBJ2-7, with TRBD2 matching 11 bases. After removal of 4 bases from V and 12 bases from J, the junction contained 8 bases not matched to a gene. Per the germline V gene, CDR1 is SGHTA and CDR2 is FQGTGA. This CDR3 spans 13 amino acids. CDR3 in DNA: TGTGCCAGCAGCTCCGGGACTAGCGGCCAAAGGTACTTC. Translated: CASSSGTSGQRYF.

V is TRBV20-1 and J is TRBJ2-2, with D maybe TRBD1 (5 bases). The CDR3 contains 14 residues. CDR1 is DFQATT and CDR2 is SNEGSKA in the germline V gene (reference sequence). Trimming took 6 bases from V and 2 from J, leaving 13 bases between them. CDR3 sequence (DNA): TGCAGTGCGGTGGGGCAGACTAACACCGGGGAGCTGTTTTTT. Translated, it gives CSAVGQTNTGELFF.

In its sample, this clonotype was seen many times. The chain combines TRBV20-1 with TRBJ1-2; D gene unclear. V lost 6 bases, J lost 6 bases, and 20 bases lay in between. Germline V lookup: CDR1 DFQATT, CDR2 SNEGSKA (reference sequence). The CDR3 spans 14 residues. The CDR3 region is CSAKSRGVLDGYTF. CDR3 bases: TGCAGTGCAAAAAGTCGGGGAGTGTTGGATGGCTACACCTTC.

This clonotype was seen a handful of times. The chain employs TRBV29-1 and TRBJ2-2; 7 nucleotides align to TRBD1. Germline CDR1 reads SQVTM; CDR2 reads ANQGSEA. The CDR3 totals 14 residues. Trimming at V came to 4 bases and at J to 6 bases, leaving 8 bases not matched to a gene. CDR3 bases: TGCAGCGTTGTGAAGGGGGCGCCCGCCGGGGAGCTGTTTTTT. This codes for CSVVKGAPAGELFF.

This clonotype has only a few counts. The V call is TRBV5-4, the J call TRBJ2-1; 9 bases map to TRBD2. The germline V gene has CDR1 SGHNT and CDR2 YYREEE (reference sequence). This CDR3 has 15 residues. The V segment lost 1 base and the J segment 8 bases; nucleotides outside the gene matches: 7. In DNA form, the CDR3 reads TGTGCCAGCAGCTTGCCGCGGGGGGGTGTCGATGAGCAGTTCTTC. This sequence encodes CASSLPRGGVDEQFF.

This clonotype was seen a handful of times. The chain couples TRBV3-2 to TRBJ2-7; the D call TRBD1 from the table was never checked on the DNA. TRBV3-2 is listed as a pseudogene. The CDR3 runs to 14 residues. CDR3 region: CASSPPGQGHEQYV. For the CDR3, the DNA is TGTGCCAGCAGCCCCCCGGGACAGGGACACGAGCAGTACGTC.

This chain joins TRBV29-1 and TRBJ2-7; 10 bases agree with TRBD1. The CDR3 is 13 amino acids. Germline V CDR1 and CDR2: SQVTM, ANQGSEA. V gave up 7 bases and J gave up 4 bases; unmatched junction bases: 7. Here the CDR3 DNA reads TGCAGCGCGTATGGGGACAGGGGATACGAGCAGTACTTC. It specifies CSAYGDRGYEQYF.

The chain uses TRBV5-4 and TRBJ1-1, with 8 bases matching TRBD1. This CDR3 is built from 14 residues. Losses at the gene ends were 3 bases for V and 6 bases for J; bases not matched to a gene: 7. CDR1 and CDR2 (germline): SGHNT, YYREEE (reference sequence). The CDR3 spells CASSWTDRGAEAFF. The CDR3, as DNA: TGTGCCAGCAGCTGGACAGACAGGGGCGCTGAAGCTTTCTTT.

This clonotype showed up just a few times. The V call is TRBV12-3 or TRBV12-4, the J call TRBJ2-7, with D tentatively TRBD1 (6 bases). The length of the CDR3 is 12 residues. Trimming cost V 6 bases and J 6 bases, with 12 bases left between them. The DNA for the CDR3 is TGTGCCAGCAGCACAGGGTTTGGCGAGCAGTACGTC. This sequence encodes CASSTGFGEQYV.

V and J are TRBV5-1 and TRBJ1-6, with 8 bases fitting TRBD1. V shed 6 bases and J 10 bases; nucleotides not matched to a gene: 9. Germline V gives CDR1 SGHRS, CDR2 YFSETQ. CDR3 length: 14 residues. CDR3 sequence reads: CASTMDRVGSPLHF. The CDR3 DNA is TGCGCCAGCACCATGGACAGGGTCGGATCACCCCTCCACTTT.